The 11 T cell receptor beta chains presented below share a single source sample, sequenced in a study of T cell responses to AZD1222 COVID-19 vaccine. Sequencing was performed with immunoSEQ multiplex PCR; in TCRdb, only in-frame clones are kept and a portion is missing. The sample records 95,000 to 150,000 clones, about nine tenths being singletons. The material was peripheral blood, obtained on day 0 of AZD1222 vaccination. Source of these receptors: an adult in good health.

V and J are TRBV3-1 (or the pseudogene TRBV3-2) and TRBJ1-1, with D maybe TRBD1 (5 bases). The CDR3 has 14 amino acids. In germline, CDR1 is LGHDT, CDR2 YNNKEL (reference sequence). The V end lost 3 bases, the J end lost 4 bases, and 12 bases lay between the germline ends. The CDR3 DNA reads TGTGCCAGCAGCCAGGGCAGGGCCGGCACTGAAGCTTTCTTT. Amino acids: CASSQGRAGTEAFF.

The rearrangement joins TRBV7-9 to TRBJ2-2; TRBD1 agrees at 7 bases. The germline CDR1 and CDR2 sequences are SEHNR and FQNEAQ (reference sequence). This CDR3 has 16 amino acids. The junction had 6 bases not matched to a gene; V was cut back by 1 base and J by 4 bases. The CDR3 loop is CASSLGPGQSTGELFF. The CDR3 region has the DNA TGTGCCAGCAGCTTAGGGCCGGGACAGAGCACCGGGGAGCTGTTTTTT.

The chain joins TRBV10-3 to TRBJ2-7; no reliable D call. CDR1 is ENHRY, CDR2 SYGVKD, per germline. The CDR3 is 13 amino acids. The V end was cut by 7 bases, the J end by 2 bases, with 12 bases between. The DNA for the CDR3 is TGTGCCATCAAGGGTGACGGCCCCTACGAGCAGTACTTC. It yields the protein CAIKGDGPYEQYF.

DNA for the CDR3: TGTGCCACCAGTGATCCCGGGCCTCGGGAGACCCAGTACTTC. Translating gives CATSDPGPRETQYF. This chain links TRBV24-1 with TRBJ2-5; D is ambiguous. CDR1 is KGHDR and CDR2 is SFDVKD in the germline V gene. The CDR3 totals 14 residues. Trimming removed 3 bases from V and 5 bases from J, with 12 bases in between.

This clone was seen just once. The chain uses TRBV29-1 and TRBJ1-4; D gene uncertain. Germline-derived CDR1 and CDR2 are SQVTM and ANQGSEA. V lost 4 bases to trimming and J lost 0 bases, with 15 bases between them. The CDR3 loop spans 16 amino acids. The chain's CDR3 is CSVGGIETTTNEKLFF. CDR3 sequence (DNA): TGCAGCGTTGGTGGTATCGAAACAACAACTAATGAAAAACTGTTTTTT.

This clone appeared a single time. The chain recombines TRBV7-2 with TRBJ2-5; D is possibly TRBD2 (5 bases). The V end was cut by 2 bases, the J end by 2 bases, with 9 bases between. Germline V gives CDR1 SGHTA, CDR2 FQGNSA. The CDR3 has 14 residues. Written as DNA, the CDR3 is TGTGCCAGCAGCTTAATGGGAGCACAAGAGACCCAGTACTTC. Translating it yields CASSLMGAQETQYF.

V usage is TRBV7-2 and J usage is TRBJ2-7, with 11 bases matching TRBD2. CDR3 length: 14 amino acids. The ends lost 6 bases at V and 7 bases at J; junction bases unmatched: 8. From germline, CDR1 is SGHTA and CDR2 FQGNSA. CDR3 protein: CASSYSGRAEEQYF. The DNA of the CDR3 is TGTGCCAGCAGTTATAGCGGGAGGGCTGAGGAGCAGTACTTC.

The chain uses TRBV4-2 and TRBJ1-2, with D perhaps matching TRBD1 (5 bases). CDR1 LGHNA and CDR2 YNFKEQ come from the germline V gene. The CDR3 is 16 residues long. Trimming took off 0 bases at V and 4 bases at J, with 15 bases between the two ends. DNA for the CDR3: TGTGCCAGCAGCCAAGAACCGGGCGGGACTCTCTATGGCTACACCTTC. It yields the protein CASSQEPGGTLYGYTF.

V usage is TRBV27 and J usage is TRBJ2-7; perhaps D is TRBD1 or TRBD2 (7 bases each). The CDR3 totals 15 residues. Trimming shortened V by 2 bases and J by 6 bases, and 17 bases separated the two germline ends. The germline V gene encodes CDR1 MNHEY and CDR2 SMNVEV (reference sequence). CDR3 residues: CASSLEGRGRFEQYF. DNA for the CDR3: TGTGCCAGCAGTTTAGAGGGGAGGGGGCGCTTCGAGCAGTACTTC.

The gene calls are TRBV5-8 and TRBJ2-3; TRBD2 aligns across 8 bases. V was pared by 4 bases and J by 0 bases, with 7 bases of the junction left unmatched. This CDR3 has 16 amino acids. Looked up from germline, CDR1 is SGHTS and CDR2 is YDEGEE. CDR3 nucleotides: TGTGCCAGCAGCCAAAGGACTAGCACTAGCACAGATACGCAGTATTTT. This encodes CASSQRTSTSTDTQYF. Using reference TRBV5-8 and TRBJ2-3 for the parts outside the CDR3, the full variable domain is EAGVTQSPTHLIKTRGQQATLRCSPISGHTSVYWYQQALGLGLQFLLWYDEGEERNRGNFPPRFSGRQFPNYSSELNVNALELEDSALYLCASSQRTSTSTDTQYFGPGTRLTVL.

The V and J genes are TRBV7-8 and TRBJ1-2; D call uncertain. The germline V and J ends were trimmed by 5 bases and 7 bases, with 17 bases remaining between them. The CDR3 consists of 14 residues. CDR1 and CDR2 (germline): SGHVS, FQNEAQ. For the CDR3, the DNA is TGTGCCAGCAGCGACCCGGCTCGGGGAGCTGGCTACACCTTC. It specifies CASSDPARGAGYTF.